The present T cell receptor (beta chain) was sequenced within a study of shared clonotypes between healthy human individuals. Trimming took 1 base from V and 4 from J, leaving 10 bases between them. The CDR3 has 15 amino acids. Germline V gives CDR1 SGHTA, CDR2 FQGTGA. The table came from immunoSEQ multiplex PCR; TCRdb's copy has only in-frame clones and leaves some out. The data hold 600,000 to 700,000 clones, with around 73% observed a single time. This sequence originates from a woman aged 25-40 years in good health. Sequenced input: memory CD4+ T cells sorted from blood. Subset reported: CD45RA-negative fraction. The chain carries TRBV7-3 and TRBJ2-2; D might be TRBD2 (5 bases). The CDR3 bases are TGTGCCAGCAGCTTAAACGTAGCGCCCACCGGGGAGCTGTTTTTT. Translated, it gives CASSLNVAPTGELFF. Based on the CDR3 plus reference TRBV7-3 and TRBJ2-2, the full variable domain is GAGVSQTPSNKVTEKGKYVELRCDPISGHTALYWYRQSLGQGPEFLIYFQGTGAADDSGLPNDRFFAVRPEGSVSTLKIQRTERGDSAVYLCASSLNVAPTGELFFGEGSRLTVL.